This is a list of T cell receptor beta chains from one sample in a study of cytomegalovirus exposure and HLA in healthy donors. Produced via immunoSEQ multiplex PCR; TCRdb's table is partial and in-frame only. The sample has about 150,000 clones; approximately 79% are singletons. The sequenced material came from PBMCs. Source of these receptors: a man aged 18 to 30 in good health and CMV-seropositive. Both conserved end residues are part of each CDR3. A D gene is named only where the DNA matches it firmly. Size values are once, few and many counts, or a class for expanded clones, and some rows have none.

few TRBJ2-2 NA TRBV5-4 CASSWGANTGELFF TGTGCCAGCAGCTGGGGCGCGAACACCGGGGAGCTGTTTTTT
NA TRBJ2-1 TRBD2 TRBV5-6 CASSPGLWLAGPEQFF TGTGCCAGCAGCCCGGGGCTGTGGCTAGCGGGCCCCGAGCAGTTCTTC
NA TRBJ2-5 NA TRBV5-1 CASSRTGSETQYF TGCGCCAGCAGTAGAACAGGGTCAGAGACCCAGTACTTC
NA TRBJ2-7 TRBD1 TRBV4-3 CASSQDFGQGTYEQYF TGCGCCAGCAGCCAAGATTTCGGACAGGGGACCTACGAGCAGTACTTC
few TRBJ2-3 TRBD2 TRBV29-1 CSVAGTSGAPGTDTQYF TGCAGCGTGGCCGGGACTAGCGGGGCCCCAGGGACAGATACGCAGTATTTT
NA TRBJ2-5 NA TRBV28 CASSLSRAGQETQYF TGTGCCAGCAGTTTGTCCAGGGCGGGGCAAGAGACCCAGTACTTC
NA TRBJ1-2 TRBD1 TRBV28 CASSPRQGLGQGGYTF TGTGCCAGCAGCCCAAGACAGGGTCTCGGGCAGGGGGGCTACACCTTC
NA TRBJ2-2 NA TRBV11-3 CASSLDPRDGELFF TGTGCCAGCAGCTTAGACCCGCGCGACGGGGAGCTGTTTTTT
NA TRBJ2-5 TRBD2 TRBV10-1 CASSERIAGSQETQYF TGCGCCAGCAGTGAGAGAATAGCGGGGAGCCAAGAGACCCAGTACTTC
NA TRBJ1-2 NA TRBV28 CASSLFGRVFDGYTF TGTGCCAGCAGTTTATTTGGCAGGGTCTTCGATGGCTACACCTTC
NA TRBJ2-2 NA TRBV4-3 CASSQGSAANTGELFF TGCGCCAGCAGCCAAGGGTCAGCGGCGAACACCGGGGAGCTGTTTTTT
NA TRBJ2-5 NA TRBV7-2 CASSLGGLETQYF TGTGCCAGCAGCTTAGGCGGGTTGGAGACCCAGTACTTC
few TRBJ2-7 TRBD2 TRBV18 CASSPGGGPYEQYF TGTGCCAGCTCACCGGGCGGGGGGCCCTACGAGCAGTACTTC
NA TRBJ2-3 NA TRBV2 CASSDDYTSTDTQYF TGTGCCAGCAGTGACGACTACACTAGCACAGATACGCAGTATTTT
NA TRBJ2-7 NA TRBV7-9 CASSFTVYYEQYF TGTGCCAGCAGCTTCACTGTCTACTACGAGCAGTACTTC
NA TRBJ2-7 TRBD1 TRBV19 CASQKEARGLIYEQYF TGTGCCAGCCAAAAGGAGGCCAGGGGGCTTATCTACGAGCAGTACTTC
NA TRBJ1-5 TRBD1 TRBV28 CASSTSTTGVFNQPQHF TGTGCCAGCAGTACTTCTACGACAGGGGTATTCAATCAGCCCCAGCATTTT
NA TRBJ1-2 NA TRBV4-3 CASSQAYPTGYYGYTF TGCGCCAGCAGCCAAGCATACCCTACAGGGTACTATGGCTACACCTTC
NA TRBJ2-5 TRBD1 TRBV10-1 CASSEFDNPGQGFPETQYF TGCGCCAGCAGTGAGTTCGATAACCCGGGACAGGGCTTCCCAGAGACCCAGTACTTC
NA TRBJ1-2 TRBD1 TRBV19 CASGTGGGGYTF TGTGCCAGCGGGACAGGGGGCGGTGGCTACACCTTC
NA TRBJ2-3 TRBD2 TRBV4-2 CASSQPRLAGMDTQYF TGTGCCAGCAGCCAGCCTAGACTAGCGGGAATGGATACGCAGTATTTT
NA TRBJ2-7 NA TRBV10-2 CASGSSYEQYF TGCGCCAGCGGCTCCTCCTACGAGCAGTACTTC
NA TRBJ2-7 TRBD2 TRBV6-5 CASSARGGYEQYF TGTGCCAGCAGTGCCCGCGGGGGATACGAGCAGTACTTC
few TRBJ2-5 NA TRBV29-1 CSGTQGGETQYF TGCAGCGGTACACAGGGAGGGGAGACCCAGTACTTC
once TRBJ1-5 NA TRBV7-2 CASSLEPGRYSNQPQHF TGTGCCAGCAGCTTAGAACCGGGAAGGTATAGCAATCAGCCCCAGCATTTT
once TRBJ2-7 TRBD2 TRBV29-1 CSVTGLAGDNLNEQYF TGCAGCGTGACCGGACTAGCGGGGGACAACCTAAACGAGCAGTACTTC
NA TRBJ1-2 TRBD1 TRBV5-1 CASSTGQGGYYGYTF TGCGCCAGCAGCACCGGACAGGGGGGATACTATGGCTACACCTTC
once TRBJ2-6 NA TRBV7-2 CASSLIVSGANVLTF TGTGCCAGCAGCCTAATAGTATCTGGGGCCAACGTCCTGACTTTC
NA TRBJ2-7 TRBD2 TRBV7-2 CASSSKGGGGTYEQYF TGTGCCAGCAGCTCCAAGGGTGGCGGGGGAACCTACGAGCAGTACTTC
NA TRBJ2-2 TRBD1 TRBV27 CASSRTGRNTGELFF TGTGCCAGCAGTAGGACAGGGCGGAACACCGGGGAGCTGTTTTTT
NA TRBJ1-5 NA TRBV28 CASSFRGYSNQPQHF TGTGCCAGCAGTTTCCGGGGATATAGCAATCAGCCCCAGCATTTT
once TRBJ2-1 TRBD1 TRBV5-4 CASSSPGQGASNEQFF TGTGCCAGCAGCTCCCCGGGACAGGGGGCTAGCAATGAGCAGTTCTTC
NA TRBJ2-7 TRBD2 TRBV7-2 CASSRNPGGGHEQYF TGTGCCAGCAGCCGCAATCCGGGGGGTGGGCACGAGCAGTACTTC
NA TRBJ1-4 NA TRBV5-1 CASSLGSGVDEKLFF TGCGCCAGCAGCTTGGGGTCGGGGGTGGATGAAAAACTGTTTTTT
few TRBJ2-7 TRBD1 TRBV19 CASSTQDRGHYEQYF TGTGCCAGTAGTACACAGGACAGGGGGCACTACGAGCAGTACTTC
NA TRBJ2-7 TRBD1 TRBV27 CASAITGGDSYEQYF TGTGCCAGCGCGATCACAGGGGGCGACTCCTACGAGCAGTACTTC
NA TRBJ2-5 TRBD2 TRBV2 CASRSGTSWGAGETQYF TGTGCCAGTCGCTCCGGGACTAGTTGGGGGGCGGGGGAGACCCAGTACTTC